Listed here is a single TCR beta chain. Its antigen is undetermined. These data come from a study of PD-L1 blockade in urothelial cancer. Study as a whole: Blood analysis took place 3 weeks (second dose) and 6 weeks after treatment start. Overall study results and limits: Sub-median blood TCR clonality before treatment predicted longer survival.

The CDR3 runs 15 residues. The trim removed 1 base at V and 0 bases at J, leaving 3 bases unmatched. The germline gives CDR1 GTSNPN, CDR2 SVGIG (reference sequence). Each PCR received spiked synthetic TCR analog templates. The data were produced by immunoSEQ multiplex PCR, yet TCRdb's version contains in-frame clones alone and is incomplete. Altogether about 45,000 clones are present, approximately 90% being singletons, with the ten largest covering around 4.2%. This material consisted of PBMCs, taken around atezolizumab (anti-PD-L1) treatment. This chain connects TRBV30 to TRBJ1-5; 7 nucleotides line up with TRBD1. The source is a man older than 75 with urothelial cancer. CDR3 residues: CAWSGDSNSNQPQHF. CDR3 coding DNA: TGTGCCTGGAGTGGGGACAGCAATAGCAATCAGCCCCAGCATTTT.